This T cell receptor (beta chain) was captured in a study of T cells after yellow fever vaccination. TCRdb reprocessed the 5' RACE reads with MiXCR, giving one entry per CDR3 protein. The repertoire holds around 330,000 distinct CDR3 sequences, with 3.6% as singletons. Germline V gene sequence: CDR1 MGHRA, CDR2 YSYEKL. The CDR3 runs to 16 residues. V lost 1 base and J lost 6; bases outside the gene matches: 8. This clonotype was observed a handful of times. This TCR came from a man aged 18 to 35 who received the YFV17D yellow fever vaccine. The source material was PBMCs, sampled on the day of the yellow fever booster vaccination. The rearrangement uses TRBV4-1 and TRBJ2-4, with 8 bases lining up with TRBD2. CDR3 amino acids: CASSQAGGAIGNIQYF. CDR3 in DNA: TGCGCCAGCAGCCAAGCGGGGGGGGCAATCGGAAACATTCAGTACTTC.